The entry below describes one T cell receptor (beta chain). The record originates from a study of blood T cell repertoires in COVID-19. Overall study context: COVID-19 samples, acute and convalescent, were from the United States, Italy and Spain. Sample material is recorded as cDNA or gDNA derived from T cells, B-cell-depleted T cells, or PBMCs.

Under the authors' procedure: From reference gene primer amplification, estimates of nucleated cell counts were derived. Profiling relied on immunoSEQ multiplex PCR, and the TCRdb table lists in-frame clones only, not all of them. V, J and clone size are those of that table, while D and trimming were read from the DNA. The table has about 93,000 clones, approximately 87% seen once. Trimming removed 4 bases from V and 2 bases from J; junction bases left unmatched: 10. CDR3 size: 16 residues. CDR1 is SGDLS, CDR2 YYNGEE, per germline. The TCR originated in a human donor with active COVID-19. The donor label of this sample is uncertain. The sample consisted of peripheral blood. This chain joins TRBV9 and TRBJ1-1; TRBD1 matches at 8 bases. The CDR3 here is CASSITSRGPNTEAFF. CDR3 nucleotide sequence: TGTGCCAGCAGCATAACTTCCAGGGGGCCCAACACTGAAGCTTTCTTT.